Following are 11 T cell receptor beta chains from one sample sequenced in a study of T cell responses to AZD1222 COVID-19 vaccine. Libraries were prepared by immunoSEQ multiplex PCR; TCRdb keeps only in-frame clonotypes and omits some of them. The sample has about 120,000 clones, about nine tenths seen once. The input for sequencing was peripheral blood, taken on day 0 of AZD1222 vaccination. Receptor source: an adult in good health.

The rearrangement links TRBV20-1 to TRBJ2-7; no firm D call. V lost 3 bases, J lost 3 bases, and 12 bases lay in between. This CDR3 has 13 residues. Germline V lookup: CDR1 DFQATT, CDR2 SNEGSKA (reference sequence). CDR3 residues: CSASVIKLYEQYF. CDR3 coding DNA: TGCAGTGCTAGTGTGATTAAACTCTACGAGCAGTACTTC.

This clone was seen only a few times. The chain has TRBV9 and TRBJ1-6; D unresolved. CDR1 SGDLS and CDR2 YYNGEE come from the germline V gene. Trimming pared 0 bases from V and 3 bases from J, leaving 10 bases between. The CDR3 covers 16 residues. The CDR3 region is CASSVAETIYNSPLHF. In DNA form, the CDR3 reads TGTGCCAGCAGCGTAGCGGAGACAATCTATAATTCACCCCTCCACTTT.

V is TRBV19 and J is TRBJ1-4; a possible D gene is TRBD1 (6 bases). V was shortened by 6 bases and J by 7 bases, with 21 bases between the two germline ends. Germline CDR1 is LNHDA and CDR2 is SQIVND (reference sequence). This CDR3 is built from 16 residues. CDR3 amino acids: CASSTSGQSVGEKLFF. The CDR3 DNA sequence: TGTGCCAGTAGCACATCCGGACAGTCAGTAGGTGAAAAACTGTTTTTT.

This chain uses TRBV5-1 with TRBJ2-1, with 13 nucleotides matching TRBD2. The trim removed 4 bases at V and 6 bases at J, leaving 7 bases unmatched. The CDR3 is made up of 16 amino acids. In germline, CDR1 is SGHRS, CDR2 YFSETQ. The CDR3 protein is CASSPLGTSGVNEQFF. The CDR3 DNA reads as TGCGCCAGCAGCCCACTCGGGACTAGCGGGGTCAATGAGCAGTTCTTC.

This chain links TRBV7-8 with TRBJ2-4, with D possibly being TRBD2 (5 bases). Germline lookup yields CDR1 SGHVS and CDR2 FQNEAQ. This CDR3 has 13 residues. The V end was cut by 0 bases, the J end by 8 bases, with 8 bases between. The CDR3 here is CASSLAEGDIQYF. The CDR3 DNA reads TGTGCCAGCAGCTTAGCCGAGGGAGACATTCAGTACTTC.

V usage is TRBV5-1 and J usage is TRBJ1-5; D is uncertain. The CDR3 has 13 amino acids. The ends were cut back, 0 bases at V and 4 bases at J, with 5 bases in the middle. Germline V gives CDR1 SGHRS, CDR2 YFSETQ. The CDR3 loop reads CASSLGLNQPQHF. The CDR3 DNA follows: TGCGCCAGCAGCTTGGGATTGAATCAGCCCCAGCATTTT.

The chain's CDR3 is CASSLAGGQETQYF. The CDR3 DNA reads TGTGCCAGCAGCTTGGCGGGGGGCCAAGAGACCCAGTACTTC. V and J are TRBV5-4 and TRBJ2-5, with 7 bases identical to TRBD2. The CDR3 consists of 14 residues. V lost 0 bases and J lost 1; bases outside the gene matches: 0. Germline lookup yields CDR1 SGHNT and CDR2 YYREEE (reference sequence).

This chain links TRBV15 with TRBJ2-5; D unclear. V dropped 0 bases and J dropped 5 bases, with 16 bases sitting between them. This CDR3 has 16 residues. Germline values: CDR1 LNHNV, CDR2 YYDKDF (reference sequence). In nucleotides, the CDR3 is TGTGCCACCAGCAGAGATCAACTGGAAGGGCGGGAGACCCAGTACTTC. It is translated as CATSRDQLEGRETQYF.

The V call is TRBV19, the J call TRBJ1-2; no clear D gene. Trimming stripped 10 bases from V and 5 bases from J, with 23 bases between. The CDR3 consists of 15 residues. Germline-derived CDR1 and CDR2 are LNHDA and SQIVND (reference sequence). DNA of the CDR3: TGTGCCATCTCGAACGGGCCGTCGCGGGGTTATGGCTACACCTTC. It yields the protein CAISNGPSRGYGYTF.

This rearrangement joins TRBV6-5 to TRBJ1-1, with TRBD1 identical over 7 bases. V shed 7 bases, J shed 4 bases, and the junction held 6 bases outside the gene matches. The germline V gene has CDR1 MNHEY and CDR2 SVGAGI. The CDR3 has 13 amino acids. Here the CDR3 DNA reads TGTGCCAGCAAGCACAGGGGATTCACTGAAGCTTTCTTT. It specifies CASKHRGFTEAFF.

This chain connects TRBV6-2 or TRBV6-3 to TRBJ2-4; a weak D match, TRBD2 (5 bases). CDR1 MNHEY and CDR2 SVGEGT come from the germline V gene. V was clipped by 6 bases and J by 11 bases, with 20 bases between them. The CDR3 has 14 residues. The CDR3 region has the DNA TGTGCCAGCAGCCCATATGGATCGGGGTCTGTTCAGTACTTC. Amino acids: CASSPYGSGSVQYF.